Shown below are 5 T cell receptor beta chains from a single sample sequenced in a study of blood T cell repertoires in COVID-19. The protocol was immunoSEQ multiplex PCR, while the TCRdb copy is restricted to in-frame clones and leaves out a portion. The sample holds around 300,000 clones, about nine tenths seen once. The sequenced material came from PBMCs or T cells enriched from blood (not recorded which). These receptors came from a woman aged 40 to 50 who had recovered from COVID-19.

The gene calls are TRBV29-1 and TRBJ1-1; D is possibly TRBD1 (6 bases). The CDR3 loop spans 14 amino acids. The germline gives CDR1 SQVTM, CDR2 ANQGSEA. V shed 1 base and J shed 5 bases, with 14 bases lying between them. The CDR3 here is CSVEVNRAGTEAFF. The CDR3 nucleotides read TGCAGCGTTGAAGTTAACAGGGCTGGGACTGAAGCTTTCTTT.

The chain is built from TRBV5-1 and TRBJ1-2; D is undetermined. Germline CDR1 SGHRS, CDR2 YFSETQ. This CDR3 has 13 amino acids. V lost 4 bases to trimming and J lost 8 bases, with 15 bases between them. DNA of the CDR3: TGCGCCAGCAGCAGACTCACCTCGGGGGGCTACACCTTC. It translates to CASSRLTSGGYTF.

The J gene is TRBJ2-5, the V gene TRBV9; 8 bases agree with TRBD2. CDR3 length equals 16 residues. J was trimmed by 1 base and V by 0 bases; bases with no gene match: 5. Germline-derived CDR1 and CDR2 are SGDLS and YYNGEE. DNA for the CDR3: TGTGCCAGCAGCGTAGGAAGCGGGGGCCTCCAAGAGACCCAGTACTTC. Its translation is CASSVGSGGLQETQYF.

The chain carries TRBV30 and TRBJ1-1; 12 bases match TRBD1. V shed 7 bases and J 1 base; nucleotides not matched to a gene: 10. Per germline, CDR1 GTSNPN and CDR2 SVGIG (reference sequence). The CDR3 spans 16 residues. Here the CDR3 DNA reads TGTGCCTTGACCGGGACAGGGGGCCGTGGGAACACTGAAGCTTTCTTT. Translation: CALTGTGGRGNTEAFF.

This clone showed up just a few times. The germline gene is not matched at one end of the junction; a read error may be the cause. This chain uses TRBV7-7 with TRBJ2-1; possibly TRBD2 for D (5 bases). The V gene's germline CDR1 is SSHAT and CDR2 FNYEAQ (reference sequence). The CDR3 spans 15 residues. The CDR3 loop reads CASSLVVSVFNEQFF. CDR3 sequence (DNA): TGTGCTAGCAGCTTAGTGGTTAGCGTCTTCAATGAGCAGTTCTTC.